These 13 T cell receptor beta chains originate from one sample sequenced in a study of T cells in Graves' hyperthyroidism and ophthalmopathy. Amplification yielded TCR beta CDR3 regions, with RNA transcripts as the source. The HTBI set primed first-round TCR CDR3 RT-PCR. Each CDR3 protein is one row after TCRdb ran MiXCR on the multiplex PCR reads. The sample records more than 550,000 distinct CDR3 sequences, under 20% being singletons. Sequenced input: blood. Every receptor here comes from a woman in her forties or fifties with Graves' hyperthyroidism that later progressed to Graves' ophthalmopathy.

This clonotype was seen once. The chain links TRBV12-3 or TRBV12-4 to TRBJ2-2, with 9 bases fitting TRBD1. The CDR3 extends over 13 amino acids. J was trimmed by 7 bases and V by 5 bases; bases with no gene match: 2. The CDR3 loop is CASSNRGLGELFF. The CDR3 DNA reads as TGTGCCAGCAGTAACAGGGGGCTCGGGGAGCTGTTTTTT.

The rearrangement joins TRBV12-3 or TRBV12-4 to TRBJ2-1; 10 bases fit TRBD1. J gave up 10 bases and V 5 bases, and 11 bases lay outside the gene matches. This CDR3 comprises 15 residues. CDR3: CASSPTGQGIGEQFF. CDR3 sequence (DNA): TGTGCCAGCAGTCCCACGGGACAGGGGATTGGGGAGCAGTTCTTC.

This clonotype was detected only a few times. This chain uses TRBV4-1 with TRBJ2-1, with TRBD2 matching 9 bases. The CDR3 sequence is 19 residues long. Germline CDR1 reads MGHRA; CDR2 reads YSYEKL. Losses at the gene ends were 0 bases for V and 0 bases for J; bases not matched to a gene: 9. Written as DNA, the CDR3 is TGCGCCAGCAGCCAAGATCGTTCTAGCGGGGTCGGCTCCTACAATGAGCAGTTCTTC. Protein: CASSQDRSSGVGSYNEQFF.

CDR3 DNA: TGCAGTGCTGGCAGGGTCGGATATGGCTACACCTTC. Protein product: CSAGRVGYGYTF. The chain recombines TRBV20-1 with TRBJ1-2; D is perhaps TRBD1 (5 bases). Looked up from germline, CDR1 is DFQATT and CDR2 is SNEGSKA (reference sequence). This CDR3 contains 12 residues. With 5 bases removed from V and 5 bases from J, the gap between germline ends came to 12 bases.

This clonotype was seen ten or more times. V is TRBV11-2 and J is TRBJ1-1; weak D call: TRBD1 (6 bases). CDR1 and CDR2 from the germline V gene are SGHAT and FQNNGV. The CDR3 is made up of 13 amino acids. V was pared by 0 bases and J by 14 bases, with 16 bases between. The DNA of the CDR3 is TGTGCCAGCAGCTTAGATCAGACGTGGGGGGCCTTCTTT. Residues: CASSLDQTWGAFF. The variable domain in full, with the rest retrieved from reference TRBV11-2 and TRBJ1-1, is EAGVAQSPRYKIIEKRQSVAFWCNPISGHATLYWYQQILGQGPKLLIQFQNNGVVDDSQLPKDRFSAERLKGVDSTLKIQPAKLEDSAVYLCASSLDQTWGAFFGQGTRLTVV.

This clonotype was counted a few times. V is TRBV2 and J is TRBJ1-1; no definite D call. With 8 bases removed from V and 0 bases from J, the gap between germline ends came to 10 bases. CDR1 SNHLY and CDR2 FYNNEI come from the germline V gene. The CDR3 covers 13 residues. The CDR3 region is CASGRRMNTEAFF. In nucleotides, the CDR3 is TGTGCCAGCGGGCGAAGGATGAACACTGAAGCTTTCTTT.

This clonotype was observed a handful of times. The chain recombines TRBV4-1 with TRBJ1-1; TRBD1 is a possible D gene (5 bases). Germline V gives CDR1 MGHRA, CDR2 YSYEKL. The CDR3 length is 16 residues. V lost 3 bases and J 3 bases, leaving 17 bases between the germline ends. CDR3 bases: TGCGCCAGCAGCCACTTCGCGGAGGGGCTGGACACTGAAGCTTTCTTT. Translating gives CASSHFAEGLDTEAFF.

This clonotype has only a few counts. The chain has TRBV29-1 and TRBJ2-7; D might be TRBD1 (5 bases). V was clipped by 6 bases and J by 4 bases, with 22 bases between them. The CDR3 runs to 15 residues. Germline CDR1 and CDR2: SQVTM and ANQGSEA. The CDR3 DNA is TGCAGCGTCCAGACCCCGGCAGGGTGGTCGTACGAGCAGTACTTC. It specifies CSVQTPAGWSYEQYF.

In this sample, this clonotype turned up many times. This rearrangement joins TRBV2 to TRBJ1-1; TRBD1 agrees at 8 bases. The CDR3 sequence is 15 residues long. V was clipped by 8 bases and J by 0 bases; unmatched bases: 8. Germline CDR1 is SNHLY and CDR2 is FYNNEI. This CDR3 is CASLGTGLMNTEAFF. CDR3 nucleotides: TGTGCCAGCTTAGGGACAGGTCTCATGAACACTGAAGCTTTCTTT.

CDR3 amino acids: CASSQGHGWIPEAFF. As DNA, the CDR3 is TGCGCCAGCAGCCAAGGGCACGGGTGGATCCCTGAAGCTTTCTTT. The chain carries TRBV4-1 and TRBJ1-1; no clear D gene. The CDR3 covers 15 residues. Trimming left V 1 base short and J 6 bases short, with 15 bases between. Germline CDR1 reads MGHRA; CDR2 reads YSYEKL.

The chain carries TRBV27 and TRBJ1-1; D perhaps matches TRBD1 (6 bases). Germline V gene lookup returns CDR1 MNHEY and CDR2 SMNVEV (reference sequence). Trimming removed 6 bases from V and 8 bases from J, with 16 bases in between. The CDR3 is 13 amino acids. The CDR3 sequence: CASRPTGTREAFF. CDR3 coding DNA: TGTGCCAGCAGACCGACAGGTACGAGGGAAGCTTTCTTT.

This clonotype was detected ten times or more. The chain employs TRBV11-2 and TRBJ2-2, with no clear D. Per the germline V gene, CDR1 is SGHAT and CDR2 is FQNNGV. This CDR3 comprises 14 residues. Trimming pared 5 bases from V and 4 bases from J, leaving 11 bases between. CDR3 amino acids: CASSPVTFTGELFF. CDR3 in DNA: TGTGCCAGCAGCCCAGTGACCTTCACCGGGGAGCTGTTTTTT.

About this clonotype: This may be a read error: a much more frequent sequence differs by one nucleotide. The gene calls are TRBV5-6 and TRBJ2-1, with D perhaps matching TRBD1 or TRBD2 (5 bases each). CDR3 length equals 14 residues. Per germline, CDR1 SGHDT and CDR2 YYEEEE. The DNA of the CDR3 is TGTGCCAGCAGCTTGGAAGGGACCATCAATGGGCAGTTCTTC. It yields the protein CASSLEGTINGQFF. The full variable domain, rest sourced from reference TRBV5-6 and TRBJ2-1, is DAGVTQSPTHLIKTRGQQVTLRCSPKSGHDTVSWYQQALGQGPQFIFQYYEEEERQRGNFPDRFSGHQFPNYSSELNVNALLLGDSALYLCASSLEGTINGQFFGPGTRLTVL.